This TCR beta chain was recovered during a study of CD8 T cell repertoires and HIV-1 epitope variants. As for the study in general: Twenty-five autologous and known Gag and Nef epitope variant peptides each stimulated T cells separately. Control wells had CMV/EBV/flu peptides, negative Ebola AY9, or no peptide. Broader study findings: The assay identified only TCR beta chains of antigen-proliferating T cells.

The germline V and J ends were trimmed by 0 bases and 4 bases, with 7 bases remaining between them. The length of the CDR3 is 13 residues. Germline loops: CDR1 SGHRS, CDR2 YFSETQ. The method was immunoSEQ multiplex PCR; TCRdb's version includes in-frame clones alone and lacks a portion of them. The table has tens of thousands of clones, roughly 80% seen once. Note on this clone: Its specificity is unknown.

The rearrangement uses TRBV5-1 and TRBJ1-1; D ambiguous. This TCR was sampled from a male donor with HIV. The sample was uncultured baseline CD8+ T cells from peripheral blood mononuclear cells (PBMCs). The CDR3 sequence is CASSLVPGTEAFF. CDR3 nucleotide sequence: TGCGCCAGCAGCTTGGTGCCCGGCACTGAAGCTTTCTTT.